This TCR beta chain comes out of a study of blood T cell repertoires in COVID-19. The CDR3 is 15 residues long. V shed 4 bases and J 0 bases; nucleotides not matched to a gene: 6. CDR1 is SGHRS, CDR2 YFSETQ, per germline. Using immunoSEQ multiplex PCR, the repertoire was profiled, and TCRdb retains in-frame clones only, with some absent. The sample yields 30,000 to 50,000 clones, about four fifths seen once. As regards this clone: Other DNA sequences in this sample translate to the same CDR3.

This chain connects TRBV5-1 to TRBJ1-1; 7 nucleotides line up with TRBD1. This TCR was recovered from a man aged 70-80 years with acute or convalescent COVID-19. Material for sequencing was peripheral blood. The CDR3, as DNA: TGCGCCAGCAGCCTCAGACAGGGATTGAACACTGAAGCTTTCTTT. Protein: CASSLRQGLNTEAFF.